A selection of T cell receptor beta chains follows, all from one sample in a study of neurological immune-mediated disorders. TCRdb called the 5' RACE reads again in MiXCR, with one record for every CDR3 protein. The sample shows some 20,000 distinct CDR3 sequences, roughly 15% of them seen only once. Sequenced sample: CD4+ T cells from blood. Receptors originate from a woman aged 55 to 70 with HTLV-1-associated myelopathy (HAM/TSP). Both conserved end residues are part of each CDR3. D genes are given only for firm matches. Some rows mark clone size as missing; the rest say once, few, many or name a class of expanded clone.

V: TRBV7-9
D: -
size: many
J: TRBJ1-1
CDR3: CASSLDRGGLSKMNTEAFF
DNA: TGTGCCAGCAGCTTAGATAGGGGGGGACTCTCGAAAATGAACACTGAAGCTTTCTTT

V: TRBV7-3
D: -
size: -
J: TRBJ1-4
CDR3: CASSSGRFNEKLFF
DNA: TGTGCCAGCAGTTCAGGACGGTTTAATGAAAAACTGTTTTTT

V: TRBV20-1
D: TRBD1
size: many
J: TRBJ2-2
CDR3: CSARRGQGTGELFF
DNA: TGCAGTGCTAGAAGGGGGCAGGGCACCGGGGAGCTGTTTTTT

V: TRBV19
D: -
size: many
J: TRBJ1-5
CDR3: CASTRTGYSQPQHF
DNA: TGTGCCAGTACTCGAACAGGGTACTCTCAGCCCCAGCATTTT

V: TRBV5-1
D: -
size: many
J: TRBJ2-2
CDR3: CASSLRGHTGELFF
DNA: TGCGCCAGCAGCTTGAGGGGCCATACCGGGGAGCTGTTTTTT

V: TRBV20-1
D: -
size: many
J: TRBJ2-3
CDR3: CSARLENTQYF
DNA: TGCAGTGCTAGATTGGAGAATACGCAGTATTTT

V: TRBV5-5
D: -
size: many
J: TRBJ2-5
CDR3: CASSLEGGIGTQYF
DNA: TGTGCCAGCAGCTTGGAGGGGGGGATTGGGACCCAGTACTTC

V: TRBV20-1
D: -
size: medium-sized
J: TRBJ2-7
CDR3: CSARRRQNSYEQYF
DNA: TGCAGTGCTAGGCGGCGGCAAAACTCCTACGAGCAGTACTTC

V: TRBV6-6
D: TRBD1
size: -
J: TRBJ2-2
CDR3: CASIYSRCTGAAHYTGELFF
DNA: TGTGCCAGCATTTACTCGAGGTGCACAGGGGCCGCGCACTACACCGGGGAGCTGTTTTTT

V: TRBV6-5
D: TRBD1
size: many
J: TRBJ1-2
CDR3: CASTPDRGGYGYTF
DNA: TGTGCCAGCACCCCAGACAGGGGGGGCTATGGCTACACCTTC

V: TRBV7-9
D: TRBD2
size: medium-sized
J: TRBJ2-7
CDR3: CASSLGSGASYEQYF
DNA: TGTGCCAGCAGCTTAGGTAGCGGGGCCTCCTACGAGCAGTACTTC

V: TRBV20-1
D: -
size: many
J: TRBJ1-2
CDR3: CSALGAGYGYTF
DNA: TGCAGTGCCCTTGGGGCGGGCTATGGCTACACCTTC

V: TRBV20-1
D: TRBD2
size: many
J: TRBJ2-1
CDR3: CSARGTSFVSQFF
DNA: TGCAGTGCTAGAGGGACTAGTTTTGTTAGCCAGTTCTTC

V: TRBV4-3
D: TRBD1
size: many
J: TRBJ1-6
CDR3: CASSQAETGRNSPLHF
DNA: TGCGCCAGCAGCCAAGCCGAGACAGGGAGGAATTCACCCCTCCACTTT

V: TRBV3-1
D: TRBD1
size: many
J: TRBJ2-1
CDR3: CASSQRDRGQFF
DNA: TGTGCCAGCAGCCAAAGGGACAGGGGACAGTTCTTC

V: TRBV24-1
D: -
size: many
J: TRBJ1-2
CDR3: CATSDRDPISIYGYTF
DNA: TGTGCCACCAGTGATCGGGACCCCATTTCGATCTATGGCTACACCTTC

V: TRBV5-8
D: TRBD2
size: many
J: TRBJ2-1
CDR3: CASSKMTSGSVNEQFF
DNA: TGTGCCAGCAGCAAGATGACTAGCGGGAGTGTGAATGAGCAGTTCTTC

V: TRBV7-9
D: TRBD2
size: many
J: TRBJ2-2
CDR3: CASSQSAGGAGELFF
DNA: TGTGCCAGCAGCCAGTCCGCGGGAGGGGCCGGGGAGCTGTTTTTT

V: TRBV5-1
D: -
size: many
J: TRBJ2-3
CDR3: CASRSVYVTDTQYF
DNA: TGCGCCAGCAGATCTGTTTATGTTACAGATACGCAGTATTTT

V: TRBV7-8
D: -
size: -
J: TRBJ1-6
CDR3: CASSRKGDTYNSPLHF
DNA: TGTGCCAGCAGCAGAAAGGGGGACACTTATAATTCACCCCTCCACTTT

V: TRBV29-1
D: -
size: medium-sized
J: TRBJ2-3
CDR3: CSVVRSLPTDTQYF
DNA: TGCAGCGTTGTTCGAAGCCTCCCCACAGATACGCAGTATTTT

V: TRBV20-1
D: -
size: many
J: TRBJ2-4
CDR3: CSALKSTELAKNIQYF
DNA: TGCAGTGCCCTGAAATCGACGGAGCTAGCCAAAAACATTCAGTACTTC

V: TRBV12-3/TRBV12-4
D: TRBD1
size: many
J: TRBJ1-2
CDR3: CASTLTGAGGYTF
DNA: TGTGCCAGCACCCTGACAGGGGCCGGTGGCTACACCTTC

V: TRBV6-1
D: -
size: many
J: TRBJ2-7
CDR3: CASTGTSYEQYF
DNA: TGTGCCAGCACTGGGACCTCCTACGAGCAGTACTTC

V: TRBV5-1
D: -
size: many
J: TRBJ2-5
CDR3: CASSFSSWRETQYF
DNA: TGCGCCAGCAGCTTTTCGTCCTGGCGGGAGACCCAGTACTTC

V: TRBV5-1
D: -
size: many
J: TRBJ2-1
CDR3: CASSDGYAQFF
DNA: TGCGCCAGCAGCGACGGCTATGCGCAGTTCTTC

V: TRBV6-1
D: TRBD1
size: many
J: TRBJ1-2
CDR3: CASSVRGQGAFDYGYTF
DNA: TGTGCCAGCAGTGTCAGAGGACAGGGGGCTTTCGACTATGGCTACACCTTC

V: TRBV5-1
D: -
size: many
J: TRBJ1-1
CDR3: CASSLEGSGAEAFF
DNA: TGCGCCAGCAGCTTGGAAGGCAGCGGTGCTGAAGCTTTCTTT

V: TRBV11-3
D: -
size: many
J: TRBJ1-2
CDR3: CASSFTRGWNYGYTF
DNA: TGTGCCAGCAGCTTTACCCGGGGCTGGAACTATGGCTACACCTTC

V: TRBV5-1
D: -
size: many
J: TRBJ2-2
CDR3: CASSLDINTGELFF
DNA: TGCGCCAGCAGCTTGGACATCAACACCGGGGAGCTGTTTTTT

V: TRBV10-3
D: TRBD1
size: many
J: TRBJ1-2
CDR3: CAISESSGTANYGYTF
DNA: TGTGCCATCAGTGAGTCTTCCGGGACAGCTAACTATGGCTACACCTTC

V: TRBV6-2/TRBV6-3
D: -
size: many
J: TRBJ1-6
CDR3: CATGPHNSPLHF
DNA: TGTGCCACAGGGCCACATAATTCACCCCTCCACTTT

V: TRBV7-2
D: -
size: many
J: TRBJ2-7
CDR3: CASSNPGREQYF
DNA: TGTGCCAGCAGCAACCCTGGACGGGAGCAGTACTTC

V: TRBV3-1
D: TRBD2
size: medium-sized
J: TRBJ2-3
CDR3: CASSGRAGLAGADTQYF
DNA: TGTGCCAGCAGCGGAAGGGCGGGACTAGCGGGAGCGGATACGCAGTATTTT

V: TRBV5-6
D: -
size: -
J: TRBJ2-3
CDR3: CASSSGHLLSTDTQYF
DNA: TGTGCCAGCAGCTCGGGACACCTATTAAGCACAGATACGCAGTATTTT

V: TRBV27
D: -
size: once
J: TRBJ1-1
CDR3: CASRNLRGTAEAFF
DNA: TGTGCCAGCAGGAATCTCAGGGGTACAGCTGAAGCTTTCTTT

V: TRBV6-2/TRBV6-3
D: TRBD1
size: -
J: TRBJ2-7
CDR3: CASSYSRDRTYEQYF
DNA: TGTGCCAGCAGTTACTCCCGGGACAGAACCTACGAGCAGTACTTC

V: TRBV5-1
D: -
size: -
J: TRBJ2-5
CDR3: CASSFTESTEETQYF
DNA: TGCGCCAGCAGCTTTACAGAGTCCACAGAAGAGACCCAGTACTTC

V: TRBV5-1
D: -
size: many
J: TRBJ2-5
CDR3: CASSSPAETQYF
DNA: TGCGCCAGCAGCTCGCCAGCAGAGACCCAGTACTTC

V: TRBV7-8
D: TRBD2
size: -
J: TRBJ2-3
CDR3: CASSYLRLAGGGDTQYF
DNA: TGTGCCAGCAGCTACCTCCGACTAGCGGGAGGGGGAGATACGCAGTATTTT

V: TRBV6-1
D: -
size: few
J: TRBJ2-1
CDR3: CASSERASWGVYNEQFF
DNA: TGTGCCAGCAGTGAAAGGGCATCTTGGGGGGTTTACAATGAGCAGTTCTTC

V: TRBV5-1
D: -
size: medium-sized
J: TRBJ2-3
CDR3: CASSLVPPTDTQYF
DNA: TGCGCCAGCAGCTTGGTCCCGCCAACAGATACGCAGTATTTT